This passage covers 29 T cell receptor beta chains from one sample sequenced in a study of T cell responses to AZD1222 COVID-19 vaccine. Here immunoSEQ multiplex PCR was the method, and the copy in TCRdb shows in-frame clones only, minus some. The sample includes roughly 100,000 clones, around 89% seen only once; the top ten take about 2.5%. The specimen was peripheral blood, collected on day 0 of AZD1222 vaccination. Source of these receptors: an adult in good health.

The chain couples TRBV7-2 to TRBJ2-5, with TRBD2 matching over 12 bases. J gave up 5 bases and V 8 bases, and 9 bases lay outside the gene matches. The CDR3 loop spans 15 amino acids. Looked up from germline, CDR1 is SGHTA and CDR2 is FQGNSA. This chain's CDR3 is CASRPRLAGEETQYF. The CDR3 DNA follows: TGTGCCAGCCGCCCGCGACTAGCGGGAGAGGAGACCCAGTACTTC.

This CDR3 reads CASSPTGRNSPLHF. DNA for the CDR3: TGTGCCAGCAGCCCAACAGGGAGGAATTCACCCCTCCACTTT. V is TRBV6-1 and J is TRBJ1-6; perhaps TRBD1 as D (6 bases). The CDR3 runs to 14 residues. Trimming shortened V by 6 bases and J by 7 bases, and 13 bases separated the two germline ends. CDR1 MNHNS and CDR2 SASEGT come from the germline V gene.

This rearrangement joins TRBV7-6 to TRBJ2-6; D tentatively reads TRBD1 or TRBD2 (5 bases each). The germline V gene encodes CDR1 SGHVS and CDR2 FNYEAQ. CDR3 length: 18 amino acids. V was trimmed by 2 bases and J by 0 bases, leaving 14 bases between them. The CDR3 bases are TGTGCCAGCAGCTTAAGGGACGGAATATCCTCTGGGGCCAACGTCCTGACTTTC. It yields the protein CASSLRDGISSGANVLTF.

The V gene is TRBV11-2, the J gene TRBJ1-5; a possible D gene is TRBD1 (5 bases). The CDR3 spans 14 residues. V lost 10 bases and J lost 4, with 17 bases in between. CDR1 is SGHAT, CDR2 FQNNGV, per germline. Here the CDR3 DNA reads TGTGCCACCGGAGGGGTGGTAGGTAATCAGCCCCAGCATTTT. As protein: CATGGVVGNQPQHF. The variable domain in full, completed from reference TRBV11-2 and TRBJ1-5, reads EAGVAQSPRYKIIEKRQSVAFWCNPISGHATLYWYQQILGQGPKLLIQFQNNGVVDDSQLPKDRFSAERLKGVDSTLKIQPAKLEDSAVYLCATGGVVGNQPQHFGDGTRLSIL.

The chain links TRBV4-2 to TRBJ1-4; D remains ambiguous. V lost 0 bases and J lost 0, with 5 bases in between. This CDR3 has 15 residues. The germline CDR1 and CDR2 sequences are LGHNA and YNFKEQ. CDR3 nucleotide sequence: TGTGCCAGCAGCCAAGAAAGTGCAACTAATGAAAAACTGTTTTTT. It specifies CASSQESATNEKLFF.

This clone was recorded once. This chain connects TRBV5-4 to TRBJ2-1, with 7 bases aligning to TRBD2. CDR3 length: 15 amino acids. Germline CDR1 reads SGHNT; CDR2 reads YYREEE (reference sequence). V shed 4 bases, J shed 0 bases, and the junction held 4 bases outside the gene matches. CDR3 DNA: TGTGCCAGCAGCCTTGGGACTAACTCCTACAATGAGCAGTTCTTC. Its protein product is CASSLGTNSYNEQFF.

The J gene is TRBJ1-1, the V gene TRBV4-3; D might be TRBD1 (5 bases). Per germline, CDR1 LGHNA and CDR2 YSLEER. Trimming shortened V by 2 bases and J by 5 bases, and 9 bases separated the two germline ends. This CDR3 is built from 13 residues. The CDR3 region has the DNA TGCGCCAGCAGCCAAATTGGGGGAACTGAAGCTTTCTTT. It yields the protein CASSQIGGTEAFF.

The J gene is TRBJ2-5, the V gene TRBV5-1; 8 nucleotides align to TRBD1. The CDR3 consists of 18 residues. The ends lost 0 bases at V and 4 bases at J; junction bases unmatched: 14. Germline-derived CDR1 and CDR2 are SGHRS and YFSETQ. The CDR3 DNA sequence: TGCGCCAGCAGCTTGGCCAACGCCAGGGGGCTTGTTATAGAGACCCAGTACTTC. It is translated as CASSLANARGLVIETQYF.

This chain joins TRBV7-2 and TRBJ1-6; D is ambiguous. Germline CDR1 SGHTA, CDR2 FQGNSA. The CDR3 loop spans 15 amino acids. With 1 base removed from V and 10 bases from J, the gap between germline ends came to 14 bases. CDR3 nucleotides: TGTGCCAGCAGCTTAGTGCGGGATCGCCTCTCACCCCTCCACTTT. Its protein is CASSLVRDRLSPLHF.

CDR3: CASSDSGTTQYF. The CDR3 DNA sequence: TGCGCCAGCAGCGACAGCGGGACAACGCAGTATTTT. The rearrangement joins TRBV5-1 to TRBJ2-3; TRBD2 is a possible D gene (7 bases). The CDR3 is 12 amino acids. Germline-derived CDR1 and CDR2 are SGHRS and YFSETQ. V lost 4 bases to trimming and J lost 9 bases, with 12 bases between them.

The chain couples TRBV18 to TRBJ1-5, with D maybe TRBD1 (6 bases). CDR1 is KGHSH, CDR2 LQKENI, per germline. Trimming removed 5 bases from V and 4 bases from J, with 12 bases in between. The length of the CDR3 is 14 residues. The CDR3, as DNA: TGTGCCAGCTCATCCGGGACACCAAATCAGCCCCAGCATTTT. Residues: CASSSGTPNQPQHF.

This clone was seen just once. The chain links TRBV19 to TRBJ2-4; TRBD2 aligns across 9 bases. This CDR3 is 17 amino acids long. Germline assignment: CDR1 LNHDA and CDR2 SQIVND (reference sequence). Trimming removed 6 bases from V and 0 bases from J; junction bases left unmatched: 9. The CDR3 here is CASRASGVFLAKNIQYF. Written as DNA, the CDR3 is TGTGCCAGTAGGGCTAGCGGGGTTTTTCTAGCCAAAAACATTCAGTACTTC.

This chain joins TRBV28 and TRBJ2-7; either TRBD1 or TRBD2 may fit D (7 bases each). The length of the CDR3 is 16 residues. Germline CDR1 reads MDHEN; CDR2 reads SYDVKM. Trimming took off 2 bases at V and 4 bases at J, with 18 bases between the two ends. This chain's CDR3 is CASSLTIQGEGYEQYF. DNA for the CDR3: TGTGCCAGCAGTTTAACAATTCAGGGGGAGGGATACGAGCAGTACTTC.

This chain connects TRBV7-9 to TRBJ2-7, with 9 bases aligning to TRBD1. The V gene's germline CDR1 is SEHNR and CDR2 FQNEAQ (reference sequence). Trimming removed 3 bases from V and 5 bases from J; junction bases left unmatched: 8. This CDR3 has 15 residues. The CDR3 DNA is TGTGCCAGCAGCTTTTCGGGACAGGGTCCGGACGAGCAGTACTTC. Translating gives CASSFSGQGPDEQYF.

The genes are TRBV5-4 and TRBJ2-1; TRBD2 matches 8 bases. Germline V gene data show CDR1 as SGHNT and CDR2 as YYREEE (reference sequence). The CDR3 is 15 amino acids. The V segment lost 5 bases and the J segment 3 bases; nucleotides outside the gene matches: 7. The CDR3 protein is CASRHSGEGYNEQFF. The CDR3 DNA is TGTGCCAGCAGACATAGCGGGGAGGGCTACAATGAGCAGTTCTTC.

This clone was counted once. The V and J genes are TRBV21-1 and TRBJ2-7; TRBD2 reflects the table's D call only, with no check against the DNA. TRBV21-1 is described as a pseudogene. This CDR3 has 19 residues. CDR3 protein: CASRLRLAGGGTQKAEQYF. The CDR3 DNA sequence: TGTGCCAGCCGCCTTCGACTAGCGGGAGGAGGTACCCAAAAGGCGGAGCAGTACTTC.

Only one count was recorded for this clone. CDR3 amino acids: CASSLEARGTGELFF. CDR3 DNA sequence: TGTGCCAGCAGCTTGGAGGCAAGGGGCACCGGGGAGCTGTTTTTT. The chain joins TRBV5-4 to TRBJ2-2; possible D gene TRBD1, 5 bases. The germline V gene has CDR1 SGHNT and CDR2 YYREEE (reference sequence). Trimming shortened V by 0 bases and J by 4 bases, and 10 bases separated the two germline ends. The CDR3 spans 15 residues.

The chain joins TRBV11-2 to TRBJ1-5; D is possibly TRBD1 (6 bases). The ends were cut back, 2 bases at V and 7 bases at J, with 15 bases in the middle. The CDR3 is 15 amino acids. Germline loops: CDR1 SGHAT, CDR2 FQNNGV. Written as DNA, the CDR3 is TGTGCCAGCAGCTTAAACCCAGGGGCACGCCAGCCCCAGCATTTT. Residues: CASSLNPGARQPQHF.

V usage is TRBV24-1 and J usage is TRBJ2-1; maybe TRBD1 (5 bases). Trimming shortened V by 7 bases and J by 3 bases, and 9 bases separated the two germline ends. The CDR3 contains 13 residues. The V gene's germline CDR1 is KGHDR and CDR2 SFDVKD. This CDR3 reads CATSPGNYNEQFF. The CDR3 DNA follows: TGTGCCACCAGCCCAGGGAACTACAATGAGCAGTTCTTC.

This clone was detected only once. J is TRBJ1-3 and V is TRBV4-1; D is ambiguous. This CDR3 contains 17 residues. V lost 1 base and J 0 bases, leaving 13 bases between the germline ends. CDR1 is MGHRA and CDR2 is YSYEKL in the germline V gene. Here the CDR3 reads CASSQGGRLLSGNTIYF. DNA of the CDR3: TGCGCCAGCAGCCAAGGAGGACGCCTTCTCTCTGGAAACACCATATATTTT.

There are a few counts of this clone. J is TRBJ1-2 and V is TRBV28; no firm D call. The CDR3 totals 13 residues. Looked up from germline, CDR1 is MDHEN and CDR2 is SYDVKM. V lost 7 bases and J 4 bases, leaving 13 bases between the germline ends. CDR3 nucleotide sequence: TGTGCCAGCACCCCTGTTCAGATCTATGGCTACACCTTC. This sequence encodes CASTPVQIYGYTF.

The chain uses TRBV6-5 and TRBJ2-2, with TRBD1 as a possible D gene (6 bases). Trimming left V 3 bases short and J 1 base short, with 12 bases between. This CDR3 contains 16 residues. Per the germline V gene, CDR1 is MNHEY and CDR2 is SVGAGI. This CDR3 reads CASSYQGTGNTGELFF. The CDR3 bases are TGTGCCAGCAGTTATCAGGGGACGGGGAACACCGGGGAGCTGTTTTTT.

This chain joins TRBV28 and TRBJ1-2, with D tentatively TRBD1 (6 bases). Trimming took off 2 bases at V and 7 bases at J, with 8 bases between the two ends. CDR3 length: 12 amino acids. Germline V gives CDR1 MDHEN, CDR2 SYDVKM. As DNA, the CDR3 is TGTGCCAGCAGTTTAGCAGGGGCTGGCTACACCTTC. This codes for CASSLAGAGYTF.

The chain has TRBV11-3 and TRBJ1-1; D gene uncertain. Trimming pared 4 bases from V and 2 bases from J, leaving 8 bases between. The CDR3 is 13 residues long. Germline CDR1 SGHNT, CDR2 YENEEA. The CDR3 spells CASSSLLNTEAFF. Here the CDR3 DNA reads TGTGCCAGCAGCTCACTGCTAAACACTGAAGCTTTCTTT.

Remarks on this clone: The sample holds other DNA sequences that translate to the same CDR3. The chain has TRBV5-1 and TRBJ2-3; D uncertain. Between the trimmed V and J ends, which lost 2 bases and 3 bases, there was a span of 4 bases. Germline V CDR1 and CDR2: SGHRS, YFSETQ. The CDR3 is 12 residues long. The CDR3 sequence: CASSLTTDTQYF. CDR3 coding DNA: TGCGCCAGCAGCTTAACTACAGATACGCAGTATTTT.

This clone was picked up one time. V is TRBV7-3 and J is TRBJ2-3; the D gene is possibly TRBD2 (5 bases). This CDR3 region has 14 residues. The V and J ends lost 3 bases and 2 bases respectively, with 9 bases between them. CDR1 SGHTA and CDR2 FQGTGA come from the germline V gene. The CDR3 nucleotides are TGTGCCAGCAGCTTCCGGGGAGACACAGATACGCAGTATTTT. This encodes CASSFRGDTDTQYF.

The V call is TRBV11-2, the J call TRBJ2-3; D unresolved. The V end lost 1 base, the J end lost 7 bases, and 3 bases lay between the germline ends. The CDR3 spans 11 residues. Per germline, CDR1 SGHAT and CDR2 FQNNGV. CDR3 protein: CASSLGYTQYF. In nucleotides, the CDR3 is TGTGCCAGCAGCTTAGGATATACGCAGTATTTT.

V usage is TRBV2 and J usage is TRBJ1-5; D is unclear. V shed 7 bases and J shed 4 bases, with 11 bases lying between them. The CDR3 runs 13 residues. Germline CDR1 and CDR2: SNHLY and FYNNEI. In DNA, the CDR3 is TGTGCCAGCAAGGGAGATCAAAATCAGCCCCAGCATTTT. Protein product: CASKGDQNQPQHF.

The chain combines TRBV11-2 with TRBJ2-2; D gene uncertain. Germline loops: CDR1 SGHAT, CDR2 FQNNGV. The ends were cut back, 5 bases at V and 4 bases at J, with 8 bases in the middle. The CDR3 consists of 13 residues. The CDR3 spells CASSQETTGELFF. CDR3 sequence (DNA): TGTGCCAGCAGCCAGGAGACCACCGGGGAGCTGTTTTTT.